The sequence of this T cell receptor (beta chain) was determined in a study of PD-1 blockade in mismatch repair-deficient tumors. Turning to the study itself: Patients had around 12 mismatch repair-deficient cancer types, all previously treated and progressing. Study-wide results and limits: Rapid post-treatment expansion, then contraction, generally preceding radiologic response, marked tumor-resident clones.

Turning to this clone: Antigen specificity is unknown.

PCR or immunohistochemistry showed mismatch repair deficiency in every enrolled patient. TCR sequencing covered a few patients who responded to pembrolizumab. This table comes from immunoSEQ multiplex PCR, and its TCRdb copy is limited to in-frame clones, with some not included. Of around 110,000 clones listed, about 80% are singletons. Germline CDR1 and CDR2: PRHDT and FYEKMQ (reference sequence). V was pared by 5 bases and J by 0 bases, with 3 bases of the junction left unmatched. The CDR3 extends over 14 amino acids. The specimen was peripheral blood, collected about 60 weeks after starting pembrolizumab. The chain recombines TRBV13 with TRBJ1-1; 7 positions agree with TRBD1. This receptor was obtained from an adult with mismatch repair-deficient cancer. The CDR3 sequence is CASSGDSLNTEAFF. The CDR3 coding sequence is TGTGCCAGCAGCGGGGACAGTCTGAACACTGAAGCTTTCTTT.